In its sample, the clone carrying this T cell receptor (beta chain) is medium-sized (0.01 to 0.1%). The data originate from a study of neurological immune-mediated disorders. CDR1 is MNHNS, CDR2 SASEGT, per germline. The CDR3 is 16 residues long. Between the trimmed V and J ends, which lost 4 bases and 0 bases, there was a span of 15 bases. The making of cDNA relied on 5'RACE with 10-nucleotide random UMIs. MiXCR, run by TCRdb on the 5' RACE reads, gives a single entry per CDR3 protein. The sample carries under 40,000 distinct CDR3 sequences, roughly 7% recorded once. This receptor was obtained from a woman between 40 and 50 years old in good health. The rearrangement links TRBV6-1 to TRBJ2-5, with a tentative D call TRBD2 (7 bases). Sequenced: PBMCs. The CDR3 nucleotides read TGTGCCAGCAGTGGCGGCGGGGGCTCTTACCAAGAGACCCAGTACTTC. Translated, it gives CASSGGGGSYQETQYF.